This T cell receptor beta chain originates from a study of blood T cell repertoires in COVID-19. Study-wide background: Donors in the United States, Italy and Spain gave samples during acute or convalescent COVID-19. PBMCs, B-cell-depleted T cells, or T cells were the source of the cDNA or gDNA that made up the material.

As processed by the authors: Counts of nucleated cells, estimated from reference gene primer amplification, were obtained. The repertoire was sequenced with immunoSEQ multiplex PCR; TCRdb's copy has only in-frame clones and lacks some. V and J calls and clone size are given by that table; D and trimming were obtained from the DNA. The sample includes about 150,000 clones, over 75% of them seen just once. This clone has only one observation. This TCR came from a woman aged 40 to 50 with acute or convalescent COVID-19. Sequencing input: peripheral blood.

The CDR3 sequence is CAIRIAEENSPLHF. CDR3 bases: TGTGCCATCCGGATAGCGGAAGAAAATTCACCCCTCCACTTT. The gene calls are TRBV10-3 and TRBJ1-6, with no clear D. Germline V gene data show CDR1 as ENHRY and CDR2 as SYGVKD. V gave up 8 bases and J gave up 7 bases, with 15 bases separating them. The CDR3 covers 14 residues.